This record looks at one T cell receptor (beta chain) sequence and its context. The data were produced by immunoSEQ multiplex PCR, yet TCRdb's version contains in-frame clones alone and is incomplete. This sample has some 140,000 clones, with roughly 80% found just once. This specimen belongs to a study of blood T cell repertoires in COVID-19. The sequenced sample consisted of PBMCs or T cells enriched from blood (not recorded which). The source is a man aged 40-49 years with acute COVID-19.

CDR3 sequence reads: CASSLKASGTVGLSTDTQYF. DNA of the CDR3: TGTGCCAGCAGCCTAAAGGCTAGCGGGACAGTAGGTCTTAGCACAGATACGCAGTATTTT. The gene calls are TRBV7-3 and TRBJ2-3; 9 positions agree with TRBD2. The germline V gene encodes CDR1 SGHTA and CDR2 FQGTGA. The CDR3 covers 20 residues. Unmatched junction bases numbered 18, after V lost 5 bases and J lost 0 bases. Variable domain in full (rest from reference TRBV7-3 and TRBJ2-3): GAGVSQTPSNKVTEKGKYVELRCDPISGHTALYWYRQSLGQGPEFLIYFQGTGAADDSGLPNDRFFAVRPEGSVSTLKIQRTERGDSAVYLCASSLKASGTVGLSTDTQYFGPGTRLTVL.